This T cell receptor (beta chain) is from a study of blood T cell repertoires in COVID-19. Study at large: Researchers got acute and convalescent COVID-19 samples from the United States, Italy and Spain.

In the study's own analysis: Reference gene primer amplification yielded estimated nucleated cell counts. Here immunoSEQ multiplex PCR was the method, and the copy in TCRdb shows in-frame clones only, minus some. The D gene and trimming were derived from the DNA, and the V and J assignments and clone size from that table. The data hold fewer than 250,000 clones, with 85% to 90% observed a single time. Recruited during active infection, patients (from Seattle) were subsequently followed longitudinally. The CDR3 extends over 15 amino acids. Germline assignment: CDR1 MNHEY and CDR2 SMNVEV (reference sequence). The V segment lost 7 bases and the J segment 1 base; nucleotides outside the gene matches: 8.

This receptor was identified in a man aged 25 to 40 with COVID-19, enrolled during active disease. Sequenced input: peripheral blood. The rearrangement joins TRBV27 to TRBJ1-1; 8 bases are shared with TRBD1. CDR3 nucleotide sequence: TGTGCCAGCACCCCGGTCCAGGGGGCGAACACTGAAGCTTTCTTT. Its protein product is CASTPVQGANTEAFF.